This T cell receptor beta chain emerged from a study of Graves' ophthalmopathy and Graves' hyperthyroidism. The wider study: Investigators collected peripheral blood at initial diagnosis, before any treatment was given.

Ophthalmopathy in the donors was of moderate-to-severe activity, with CAS ≥3, NOSPECS ≥4 and duration under 3 months. PBMCs had their origin in fresh peripheral blood (10 ml). This CDR3 is built from 15 residues. V lost 5 bases, J lost 4 bases, and 7 bases stayed unmatched. Germline-derived CDR1 and CDR2 are LNHDA and SQIVND (reference sequence). Amplification of the TCR beta CDR3 regions used RNA transcripts (as template). HTBI primers served in a first-round RT-PCR, which a second-round multiplex PCR followed. TCRdb reprocessed the multiplex PCR reads via MiXCR and lists one record per CDR3 protein. This sample yields about 230,000 distinct CDR3 sequences, of which around 42% are seen a single time; approximately 44% belongs to the top ten.

Sequencing was performed on peripheral blood. The V call is TRBV19, the J call TRBJ2-5, with TRBD1 identical over 10 bases. The source of this sequence is an adult man with Graves' ophthalmopathy. The CDR3 nucleotides read TGTGCCAGTAGTTTGGGACAGGGGAAAGGAGAGACCCAGTACTTC. Residues: CASSLGQGKGETQYF.